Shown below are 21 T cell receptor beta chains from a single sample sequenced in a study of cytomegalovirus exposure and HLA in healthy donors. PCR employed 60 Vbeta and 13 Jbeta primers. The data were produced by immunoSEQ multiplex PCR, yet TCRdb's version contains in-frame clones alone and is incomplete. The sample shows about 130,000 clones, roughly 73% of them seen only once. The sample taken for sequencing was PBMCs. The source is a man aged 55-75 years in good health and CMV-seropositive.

Written as DNA, the CDR3 is TGTGCCACCAGCAGAGCGGCTAATGAAAAACTGTTTTTT. Translation: CATSRAANEKLFF. This chain links TRBV15 with TRBJ1-4, with D hard to call. Per the germline V gene, CDR1 is LNHNV and CDR2 is YYDKDF (reference sequence). The V end was cut by 1 base, the J end by 3 bases, with 3 bases between. The length of the CDR3 is 13 residues.

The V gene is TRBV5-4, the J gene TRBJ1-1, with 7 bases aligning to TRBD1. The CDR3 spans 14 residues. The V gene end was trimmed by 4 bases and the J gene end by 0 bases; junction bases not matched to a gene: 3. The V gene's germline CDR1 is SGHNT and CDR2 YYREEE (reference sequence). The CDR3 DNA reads TGTGCCAGCAGCCTTGACAGGGTGAACACTGAAGCTTTCTTT. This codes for CASSLDRVNTEAFF.

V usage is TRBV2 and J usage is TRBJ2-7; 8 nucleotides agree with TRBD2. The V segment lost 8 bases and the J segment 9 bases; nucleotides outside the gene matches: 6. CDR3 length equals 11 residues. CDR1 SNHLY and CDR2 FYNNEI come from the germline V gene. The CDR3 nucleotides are TGTGCCAGCTCGGGGGGGCCTGGGCAGTACTTC. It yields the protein CASSGGPGQYF.

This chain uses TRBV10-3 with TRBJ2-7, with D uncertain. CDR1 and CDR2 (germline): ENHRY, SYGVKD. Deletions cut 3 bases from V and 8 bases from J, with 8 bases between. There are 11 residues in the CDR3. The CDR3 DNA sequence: TGTGCCATCAGTGATAGCTCTAAGCAGTACTTC. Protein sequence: CAISDSSKQYF.

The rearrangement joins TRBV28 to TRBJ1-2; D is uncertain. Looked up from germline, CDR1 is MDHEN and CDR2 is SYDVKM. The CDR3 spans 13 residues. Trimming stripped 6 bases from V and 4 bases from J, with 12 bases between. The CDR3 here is CASRSSRPYGYTF. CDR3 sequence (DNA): TGTGCCAGCAGGAGTAGCCGGCCCTATGGCTACACCTTC.

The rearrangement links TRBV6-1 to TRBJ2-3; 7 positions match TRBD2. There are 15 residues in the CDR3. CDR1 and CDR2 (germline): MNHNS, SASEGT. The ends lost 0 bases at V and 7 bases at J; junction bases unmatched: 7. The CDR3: CASSEAGRATNTQYF. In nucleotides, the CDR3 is TGTGCCAGCAGTGAAGCTGGGAGGGCCACGAATACGCAGTATTTT.

CDR3 DNA sequence: TGTGCCAGCAGCGTGGGGAGCCAACCTCAAACAGATACGCAGTATTTT. The encoded protein is CASSVGSQPQTDTQYF. The V call is TRBV9, the J call TRBJ2-3; tentatively, D is TRBD2 (5 bases). The V and J ends lost 2 bases and 3 bases respectively, with 16 bases between them. Germline V gene data show CDR1 as SGDLS and CDR2 as YYNGEE. The CDR3 totals 16 residues.

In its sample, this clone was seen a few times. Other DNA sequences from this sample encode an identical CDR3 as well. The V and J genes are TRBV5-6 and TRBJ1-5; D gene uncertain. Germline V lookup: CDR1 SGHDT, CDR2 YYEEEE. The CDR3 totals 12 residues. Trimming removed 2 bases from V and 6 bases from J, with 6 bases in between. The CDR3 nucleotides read TGTGCCAGCAGCTTCCTAGGTCAGCCCCAGCATTTT. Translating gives CASSFLGQPQHF.

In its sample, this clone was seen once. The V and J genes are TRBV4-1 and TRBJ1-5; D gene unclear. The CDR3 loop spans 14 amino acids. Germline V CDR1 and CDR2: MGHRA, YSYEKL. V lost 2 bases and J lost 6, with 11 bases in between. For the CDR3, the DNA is TGCGCCAGCAGCCAAAGCCTCCAAGCTCAGCCCCAGCATTTT. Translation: CASSQSLQAQPQHF.

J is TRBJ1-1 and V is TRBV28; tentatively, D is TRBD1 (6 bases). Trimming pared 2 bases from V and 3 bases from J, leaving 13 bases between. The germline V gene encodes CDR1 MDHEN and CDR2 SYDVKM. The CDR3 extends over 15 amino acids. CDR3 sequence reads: CASSLARGADTEAFF. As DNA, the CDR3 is TGTGCCAGCAGTTTAGCCCGGGGGGCCGACACTGAAGCTTTCTTT.

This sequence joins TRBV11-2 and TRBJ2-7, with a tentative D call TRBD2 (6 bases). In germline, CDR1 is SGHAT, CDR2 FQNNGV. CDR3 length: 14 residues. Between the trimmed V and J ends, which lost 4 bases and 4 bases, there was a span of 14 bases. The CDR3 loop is CASSSTTGGYEQYF. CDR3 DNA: TGTGCCAGCAGCTCAACGACTGGAGGGTACGAGCAGTACTTC. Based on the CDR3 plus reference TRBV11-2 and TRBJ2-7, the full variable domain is EAGVAQSPRYKIIEKRQSVAFWCNPISGHATLYWYQQILGQGPKLLIQFQNNGVVDDSQLPKDRFSAERLKGVDSTLKIQPAKLEDSAVYLCASSSTTGGYEQYFGPGTRLTVT.

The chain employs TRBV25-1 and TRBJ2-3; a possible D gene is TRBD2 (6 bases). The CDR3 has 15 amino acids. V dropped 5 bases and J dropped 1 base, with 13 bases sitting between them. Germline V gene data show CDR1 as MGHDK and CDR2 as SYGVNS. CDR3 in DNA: TGTGCCAGCAGTACTAGCCAGGGTGGCACAGATACGCAGTATTTT. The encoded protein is CASSTSQGGTDTQYF.

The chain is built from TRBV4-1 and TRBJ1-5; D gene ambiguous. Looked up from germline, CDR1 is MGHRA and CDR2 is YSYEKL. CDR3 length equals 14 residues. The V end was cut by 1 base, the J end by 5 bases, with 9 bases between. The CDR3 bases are TGCGCCAGCAGCCAAGTGGAAGCGGATCAGCCCCAGCATTTT. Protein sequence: CASSQVEADQPQHF.

DNA for the CDR3: TGTGCCAGCTCACCCTACAGGACAGCGAAGAGTGAAGCTTTCTTT. Translating gives CASSPYRTAKSEAFF. The V gene is TRBV18, the J gene TRBJ1-1, with D possibly being TRBD1 (6 bases). The CDR3 length is 15 residues. V dropped 3 bases and J dropped 7 bases, with 18 bases sitting between them. Per germline, CDR1 KGHSH and CDR2 LQKENI.

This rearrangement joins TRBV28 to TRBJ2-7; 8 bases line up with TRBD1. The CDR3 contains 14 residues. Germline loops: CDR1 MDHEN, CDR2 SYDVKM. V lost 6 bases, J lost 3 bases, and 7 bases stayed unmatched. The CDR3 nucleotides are TGTGCCAGCAGGATACAGGGGGGCAGCTACGAGCAGTACTTC. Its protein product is CASRIQGGSYEQYF.

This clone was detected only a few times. CDR3 bases: TGTGCCAGCCGGCGTATCTACTACTCCTACGAGCAGTACTTC. Amino acid sequence: CASRRIYYSYEQYF. This rearrangement joins TRBV6-8 to TRBJ2-7; D ambiguous. This CDR3 region has 14 residues. CDR1 is MNHGY, CDR2 SAAAGT, per germline. Trimming took off 8 bases at V and 0 bases at J, with 14 bases between the two ends.

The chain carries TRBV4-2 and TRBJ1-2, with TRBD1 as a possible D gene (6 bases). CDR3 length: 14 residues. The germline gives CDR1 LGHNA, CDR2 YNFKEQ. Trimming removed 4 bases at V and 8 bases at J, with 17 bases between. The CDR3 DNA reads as TGTGCCAGCAGCCCGCGACAGGAGATGGGGGGCTACACCTTC. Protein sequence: CASSPRQEMGGYTF.

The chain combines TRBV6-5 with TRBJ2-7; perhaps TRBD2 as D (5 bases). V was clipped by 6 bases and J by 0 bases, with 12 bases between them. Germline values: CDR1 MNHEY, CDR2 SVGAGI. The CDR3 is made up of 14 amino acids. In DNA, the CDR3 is TGTGCCAGCAGGGGCCTTGGAGGCTCCTACGAGCAGTACTTC. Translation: CASRGLGGSYEQYF.

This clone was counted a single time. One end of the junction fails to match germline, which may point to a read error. The CDR3 here is CASSLDEFYRETQYF. In nucleotides, the CDR3 is TGTGCTAGCAGCTTAGACGAGTTCTATCGGGAGACCCAGTACTTC. This chain connects TRBV7-7 to TRBJ2-5; D unresolved. Per germline, CDR1 SSHAT and CDR2 FNYEAQ (reference sequence). The CDR3 has 15 amino acids. Combining the CDR3 with reference TRBV7-7 and TRBJ2-5 gives the whole variable domain GAGVSQSPRYKVTKRGQDVTLRCDPISSHATLYWYQQALGQGPEFLTYFNYEAQPDKSGLPSDRFSAERPEGSISTLTIQRTEQRDSAMYRCASSLDEFYRETQYFGPGTRLLVL.

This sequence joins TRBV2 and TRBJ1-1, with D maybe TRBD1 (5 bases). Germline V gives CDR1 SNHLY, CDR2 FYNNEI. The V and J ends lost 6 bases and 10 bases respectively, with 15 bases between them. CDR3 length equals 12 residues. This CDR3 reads CASSRDRGVAFF. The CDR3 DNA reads TGTGCCAGCAGCCGAGATCGGGGGGTAGCTTTCTTT.

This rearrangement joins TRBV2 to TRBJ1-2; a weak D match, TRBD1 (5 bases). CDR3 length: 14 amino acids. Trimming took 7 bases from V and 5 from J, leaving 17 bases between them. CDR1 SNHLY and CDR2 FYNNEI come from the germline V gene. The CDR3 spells CASTRDSFEYGYTF. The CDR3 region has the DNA TGTGCCAGCACCAGAGACAGTTTTGAGTATGGCTACACCTTC.